The clone carrying this T cell receptor (beta chain) was seen a handful of times. Its antigen is as yet unknown. This entry belongs to a study of CD8 T cells in ankylosing spondylitis. Study-level results: Among TCR beta sequences, a motif of eight highly homologous variants appeared characteristic of ankylosing spondylitis blood.

TCRdb ran MiXCR on the 5' RACE reads and lists one entry per CDR3 protein. Among about 480,000 distinct CDR3 sequences listed, roughly 15% were seen once. This CDR3 is built from 14 residues. With V trimmed by 4 bases and J by 3 bases, 3 bases remained unmatched. The germline gives CDR1 LGHDT, CDR2 YNNKEL (reference sequence). The sequenced material came from blood, either unsorted or a sorted T cell fraction (not recorded which). This receptor was identified in a male donor with ankylosing spondylitis. The rearrangement links TRBV3-1 to TRBJ2-5, with 9 bases identical to TRBD2. CDR3 region: CASSPAGGKETQYF. The DNA of the CDR3 is TGTGCCAGCAGCCCCGCGGGGGGGAAAGAGACCCAGTACTTC.